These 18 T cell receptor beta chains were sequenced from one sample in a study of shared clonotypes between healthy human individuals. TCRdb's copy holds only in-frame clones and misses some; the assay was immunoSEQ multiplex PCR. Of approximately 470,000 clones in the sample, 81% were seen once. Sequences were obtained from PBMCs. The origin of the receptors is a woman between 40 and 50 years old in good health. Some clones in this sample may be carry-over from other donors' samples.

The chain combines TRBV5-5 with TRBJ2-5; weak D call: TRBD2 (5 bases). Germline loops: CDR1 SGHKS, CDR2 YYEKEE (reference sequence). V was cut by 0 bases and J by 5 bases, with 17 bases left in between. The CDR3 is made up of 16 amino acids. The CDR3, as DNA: TGTGCCAGCAGCTTGGCGGCTAGCACCGGGTGGGAGACCCAGTACTTC. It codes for CASSLAASTGWETQYF. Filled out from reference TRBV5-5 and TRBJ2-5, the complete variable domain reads DAGVTQSPTHLIKTRGQQVTLRCSPISGHKSVSWYQQVLGQGPQFIFQYYEKEERGRGNFPDRFSARQFPNYSSELNVNALLLGDSALYLCASSLAASTGWETQYFGPGTRLLVL.

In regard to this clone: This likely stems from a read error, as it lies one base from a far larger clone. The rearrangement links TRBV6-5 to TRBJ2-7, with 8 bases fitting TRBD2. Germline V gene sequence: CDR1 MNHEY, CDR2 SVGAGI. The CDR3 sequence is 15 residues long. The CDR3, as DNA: TGTGCCTGCAGACCCCCAAGCGGGAGATCGCACGAGCAGTACTTC. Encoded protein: CACRPPSGRSHEQYF.

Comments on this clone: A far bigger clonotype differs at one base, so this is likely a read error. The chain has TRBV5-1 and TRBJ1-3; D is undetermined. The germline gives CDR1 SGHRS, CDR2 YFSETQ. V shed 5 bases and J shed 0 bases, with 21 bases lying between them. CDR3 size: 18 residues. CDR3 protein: CASRLYPRGLYSGNTIYF. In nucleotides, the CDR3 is TGCGCCAGCAGGCTATACCCTAGAGGACTGTACTCTGGAAACACCATATATTTT.

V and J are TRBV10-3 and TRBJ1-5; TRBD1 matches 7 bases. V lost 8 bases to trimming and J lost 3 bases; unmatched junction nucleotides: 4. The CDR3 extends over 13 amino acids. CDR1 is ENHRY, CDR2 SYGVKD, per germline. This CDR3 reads CAIRDRDNQPQHF. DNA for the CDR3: TGTGCCATCCGAGACAGGGACAATCAGCCCCAGCATTTT.

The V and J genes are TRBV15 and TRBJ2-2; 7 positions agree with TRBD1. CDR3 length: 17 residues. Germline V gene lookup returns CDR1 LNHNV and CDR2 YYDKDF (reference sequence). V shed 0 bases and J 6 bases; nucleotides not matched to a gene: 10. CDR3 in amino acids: CATSRDRVGGSAGELFF. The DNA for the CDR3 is TGTGCCACCAGCAGAGATCGGGTAGGGGGCAGCGCCGGGGAGCTGTTTTTT.

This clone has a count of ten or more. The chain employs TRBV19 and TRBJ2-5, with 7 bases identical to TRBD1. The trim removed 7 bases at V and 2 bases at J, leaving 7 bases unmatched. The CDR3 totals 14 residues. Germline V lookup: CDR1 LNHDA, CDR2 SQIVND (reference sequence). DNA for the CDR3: TGTGCCAGTACGGACAGGCAAAATCAAGAGACCCAGTACTTC. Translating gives CASTDRQNQETQYF.

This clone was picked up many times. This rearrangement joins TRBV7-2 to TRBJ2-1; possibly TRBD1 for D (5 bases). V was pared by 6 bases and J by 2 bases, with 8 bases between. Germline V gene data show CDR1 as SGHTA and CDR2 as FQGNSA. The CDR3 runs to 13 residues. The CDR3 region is CASSRQTYNEQFF. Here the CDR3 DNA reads TGTGCCAGCAGTCGACAGACCTACAATGAGCAGTTCTTC.

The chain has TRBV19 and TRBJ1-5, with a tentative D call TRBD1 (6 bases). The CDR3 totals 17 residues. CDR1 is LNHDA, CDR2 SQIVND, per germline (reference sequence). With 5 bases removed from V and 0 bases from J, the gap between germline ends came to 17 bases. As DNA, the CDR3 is TGTGCCAGTAGTCGCCCGGGGGGCGGTTATAGCAATCAGCCCCAGCATTTT. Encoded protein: CASSRPGGGYSNQPQHF. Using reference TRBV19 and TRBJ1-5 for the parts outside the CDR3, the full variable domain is DGGITQSPKYLFRKEGQNVTLSCEQNLNHDAMYWYRQDPGQGLRLIYYSQIVNDFQKGDIAEGYSVSREKKESFPLTVTSAQKNPTAFYLCASSRPGGGYSNQPQHFGDGTRLSIL.

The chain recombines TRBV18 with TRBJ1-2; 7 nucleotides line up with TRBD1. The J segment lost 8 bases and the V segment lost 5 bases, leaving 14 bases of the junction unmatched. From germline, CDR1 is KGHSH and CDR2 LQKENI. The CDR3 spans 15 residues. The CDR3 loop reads CASSGRQQGPRGYTF. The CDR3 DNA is TGTGCCAGCTCAGGGCGGCAACAGGGGCCGCGCGGCTACACCTTC.

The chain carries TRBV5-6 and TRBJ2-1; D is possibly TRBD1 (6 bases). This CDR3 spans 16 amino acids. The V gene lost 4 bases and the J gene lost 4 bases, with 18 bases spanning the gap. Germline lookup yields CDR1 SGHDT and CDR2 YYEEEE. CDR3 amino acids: CASSLALTGPYNEQFF. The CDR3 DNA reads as TGTGCCAGCAGCCTGGCCCTGACAGGACCGTACAATGAGCAGTTCTTC.

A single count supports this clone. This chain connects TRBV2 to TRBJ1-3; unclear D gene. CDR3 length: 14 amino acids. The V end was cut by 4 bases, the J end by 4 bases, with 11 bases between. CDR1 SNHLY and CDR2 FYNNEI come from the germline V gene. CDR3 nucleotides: TGTGCCAGCAGTGCCTCACGAGAAGGAAACACCATATATTTT. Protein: CASSASREGNTIYF. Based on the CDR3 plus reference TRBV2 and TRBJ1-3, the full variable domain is EPEVTQTPSHQVTQMGQEVILRCVPISNHLYFYWYRQILGQKVEFLVSFYNNEISEKSEIFDDQFSVERPDGSNFTLKIRSTKLEDSAMYFCASSASREGNTIYFGEGSWLTVV.

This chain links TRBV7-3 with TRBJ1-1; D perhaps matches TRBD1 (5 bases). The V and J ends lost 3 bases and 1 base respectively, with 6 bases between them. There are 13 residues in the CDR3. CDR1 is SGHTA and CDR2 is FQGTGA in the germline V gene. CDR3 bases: TGTGCCAGCAGCTTGGACAAGAACACTGAAGCTTTCTTT. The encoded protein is CASSLDKNTEAFF.

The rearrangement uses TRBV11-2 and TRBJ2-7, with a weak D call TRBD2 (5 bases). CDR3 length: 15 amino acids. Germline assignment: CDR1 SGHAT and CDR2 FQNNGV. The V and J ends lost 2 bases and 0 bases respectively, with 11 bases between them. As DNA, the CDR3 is TGTGCCAGCAGCTTAACGGGGTCATTCTCCTACGAGCAGTACTTC. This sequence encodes CASSLTGSFSYEQYF. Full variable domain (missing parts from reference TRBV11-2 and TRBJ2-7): EAGVAQSPRYKIIEKRQSVAFWCNPISGHATLYWYQQILGQGPKLLIQFQNNGVVDDSQLPKDRFSAERLKGVDSTLKIQPAKLEDSAVYLCASSLTGSFSYEQYFGPGTRLTVT.

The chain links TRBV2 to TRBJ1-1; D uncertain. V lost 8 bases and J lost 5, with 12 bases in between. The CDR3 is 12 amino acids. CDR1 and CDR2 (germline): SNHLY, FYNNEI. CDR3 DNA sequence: TGTGCCAGCGGGCCAGGAGGGACTGAAGCTTTCTTT. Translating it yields CASGPGGTEAFF.

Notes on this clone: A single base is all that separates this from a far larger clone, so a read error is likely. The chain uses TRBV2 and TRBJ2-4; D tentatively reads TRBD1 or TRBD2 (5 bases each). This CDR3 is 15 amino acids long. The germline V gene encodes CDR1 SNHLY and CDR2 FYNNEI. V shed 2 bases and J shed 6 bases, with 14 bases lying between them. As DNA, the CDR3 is TGTGCCAGCAGTGAAAGGCCAGGGACGAGAAACATTCAGTACTTC. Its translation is CASSERPGTRNIQYF.

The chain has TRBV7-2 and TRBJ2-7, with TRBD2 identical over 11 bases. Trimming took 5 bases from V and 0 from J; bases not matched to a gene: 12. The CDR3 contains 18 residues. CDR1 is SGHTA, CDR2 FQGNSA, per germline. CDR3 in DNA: TGTGCCAGCAGCCCCCGCGCCGGACTAGCGGGCTTCTCCTACGAGCAGTACTTC. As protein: CASSPRAGLAGFSYEQYF. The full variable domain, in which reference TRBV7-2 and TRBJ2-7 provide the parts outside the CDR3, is GAGVSQSPSNKVTEKGKDVELRCDPISGHTALYWYRQSLGQGLEFLIYFQGNSAPDKSGLPSDRFSAERTGGSVSTLTIQRTQQEDSAVYLCASSPRAGLAGFSYEQYFGPGTRLTVT.

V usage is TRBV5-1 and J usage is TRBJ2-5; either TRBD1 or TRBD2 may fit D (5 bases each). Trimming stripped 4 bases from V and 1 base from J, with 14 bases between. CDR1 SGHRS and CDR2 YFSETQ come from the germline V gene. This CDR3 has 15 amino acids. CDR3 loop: CASSPGPQSQETQYF. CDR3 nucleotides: TGCGCCAGCAGCCCGGGACCCCAATCCCAAGAGACCCAGTACTTC.

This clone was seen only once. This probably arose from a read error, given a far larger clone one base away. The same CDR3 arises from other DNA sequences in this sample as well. This CDR3 is CASSLAAGTDTQYF. CDR3 bases: TGCGCCAGCAGCCTGGCTGCCGGCACAGATACGCAGTACTTT. The rearrangement uses TRBV4-3 and TRBJ2-3; D gene uncertain. Germline CDR1 LGHNA, CDR2 YSLEER. This CDR3 has 14 residues.